Following are 9 T cell receptor beta chains from one sample sequenced in a study of T cell responses to AZD1222 COVID-19 vaccine. The protocol was immunoSEQ multiplex PCR, while the TCRdb copy is restricted to in-frame clones and leaves out a portion. The sample yields approximately 140,000 clones, 80% to 90% seen once. The material was peripheral blood, obtained on day 0 of AZD1222 vaccination. These receptors were collected from an adult in good health.

V is TRBV29-1 and J is TRBJ1-2; 10 bases map to TRBD1. Unmatched junction bases numbered 2, after V lost 6 bases and J lost 7 bases. There are 11 residues in the CDR3. The germline gives CDR1 SQVTM, CDR2 ANQGSEA. The CDR3 nucleotides are TGCAGCGTCGGACAGGGGGTTGGCTACACCTTC. Protein product: CSVGQGVGYTF.

The chain employs TRBV6-5 and TRBJ2-7, with a possible D match to TRBD2 (6 bases). From germline, CDR1 is MNHEY and CDR2 SVGAGI. V shed 6 bases and J shed 0 bases, with 15 bases lying between them. The CDR3 sequence is 15 residues long. CDR3 region: CASRKGRGSSYEQYF. The CDR3 DNA reads as TGTGCCAGCAGGAAGGGACGGGGGAGCTCCTACGAGCAGTACTTC.

J is TRBJ1-1 and V is TRBV5-1; 12 bases are a match to TRBD1. With V trimmed by 2 bases and J by 2 bases, 4 bases remained unmatched. The CDR3 loop spans 16 amino acids. CDR1 and CDR2 from the germline V gene are SGHRS and YFSETQ. The CDR3: CASSFRDRGRNTEAFF. The DNA of the CDR3 is TGCGCCAGCAGCTTCCGGGACAGGGGGCGAAACACTGAAGCTTTCTTT.

This clone was detected once. The gene calls are TRBV10-2 and TRBJ1-5, with D perhaps matching TRBD1 (5 bases). The length of the CDR3 is 14 residues. Germline V lookup: CDR1 WSHSY, CDR2 SAAADI. V lost 5 bases and J 2 bases, leaving 10 bases between the germline ends. The CDR3 protein is CASSQGTRNQPQHF. The CDR3 bases are TGCGCCAGCAGTCAGGGTACGCGCAATCAGCCCCAGCATTTT.

The V and J genes are TRBV7-9 and TRBJ2-4, with D perhaps TRBD2 (5 bases). The CDR3 runs 13 residues. V was clipped by 5 bases and J by 6 bases, with 11 bases between them. The V gene's germline CDR1 is SEHNR and CDR2 FQNEAQ (reference sequence). The CDR3 region has the DNA TGTGCCAGCAGCCTTAACGGGGTAAACATTCAGTACTTC. It yields the protein CASSLNGVNIQYF.

This chain joins TRBV6-2 or TRBV6-3 and TRBJ2-2, with 12 positions matching TRBD1. The CDR3 has 19 amino acids. Trimming cost V 2 bases and J 4 bases; bases outside gene matches: 11. CDR1 MNHEY and CDR2 SVGEGT come from the germline V gene. This chain's CDR3 is CASSYTRDRGQGSTGELFF. DNA of the CDR3: TGTGCCAGCAGTTACACACGGGACAGGGGGCAAGGGAGCACCGGGGAGCTGTTTTTT.

The chain links TRBV5-1 to TRBJ1-4; D is uncertain. The germline V gene encodes CDR1 SGHRS and CDR2 YFSETQ. Trimming pared 4 bases from V and 5 bases from J, leaving 12 bases between. This CDR3 comprises 14 residues. CDR3 residues: CASSLGNRNEKLFF. The CDR3 DNA follows: TGCGCCAGCAGCCTTGGAAATAGAAATGAAAAACTGTTTTTT.

This clone was counted once. This sequence joins TRBV25-1 and TRBJ1-4; the D is unclear. V dropped 3 bases and J dropped 7 bases, with 9 bases sitting between them. Germline V gives CDR1 MGHDK, CDR2 SYGVNS. There are 13 residues in the CDR3. CDR3 bases: TGTGCCAGCAGTGAGGTCGCCGGTGAAAAACTGTTTTTT. Amino acid sequence: CASSEVAGEKLFF.

The CDR3 reads CASSLRTGGADTQYF. The CDR3 DNA is TGTGCCAGCAGTCTCCGGACAGGGGGCGCGGATACGCAGTATTTT. The chain is built from TRBV27 and TRBJ2-3; 11 positions match TRBD1. J lost 6 bases, V lost 5 bases, and 7 bases had no gene match. Germline CDR1 and CDR2: MNHEY and SMNVEV (reference sequence). The CDR3 loop spans 15 amino acids.